The 4 T cell receptor beta chains in this list originate from one sample, sequenced in a study of cytomegalovirus exposure and HLA in healthy donors. PCR was performed using 60 Vbeta and 13 Jbeta primers. The protocol was immunoSEQ multiplex PCR, while the TCRdb copy is restricted to in-frame clones and leaves out a portion. The sample has about 130,000 clones, about 80% seen once; the top ten hold under 5.5%. Input material: PBMCs. The receptors originated from a young man in good health.

The chain uses TRBV12-5 and TRBJ1-2, with D possibly TRBD1 on 6 matching bases. The CDR3 contains 16 residues. Germline V gives CDR1 LGHNT, CDR2 FRNRAP. V was cut by 2 bases and J by 0 bases, with 13 bases left in between. DNA for the CDR3: TGTGCTAGTGGTTTGATCACAGGGAGATCTAACTATGGCTACACCTTC. It encodes CASGLITGRSNYGYTF. Full variable domain (remainder filled in from reference TRBV12-5 and TRBJ1-2): DARVTQTPRHKVTEMGQEVTMRCQPILGHNTVFWYRQTMMQGLELLAYFRNRAPLDDSGMPKDRFSAEMPDATLATLKIQPSEPRDSAVYFCASGLITGRSNYGYTFGSGTRLTVV.

V is TRBV19 and J is TRBJ1-3; TRBD1 is a possible D gene (5 bases). Germline V gene sequence: CDR1 LNHDA, CDR2 SQIVND (reference sequence). The CDR3 contains 15 residues. V lost 6 bases and J lost 0, with 12 bases in between. CDR3 bases: TGTGCCAGTAGCCCAGGACAAATCTCTGGAAACACCATATATTTT. It yields the protein CASSPGQISGNTIYF.

The chain employs TRBV2 and TRBJ1-1; D remains ambiguous. CDR3 length: 13 residues. V was pared by 8 bases and J by 4 bases, with 14 bases between. Germline V CDR1 and CDR2: SNHLY, FYNNEI. The CDR3 coding sequence is TGTGCCAGCGATGAGGGAAGGAGCACTGAAGCTTTCTTT. Its translation: CASDEGRSTEAFF. The variable domain in full, with the rest retrieved from reference TRBV2 and TRBJ1-1, is EPEVTQTPSHQVTQMGQEVILRCVPISNHLYFYWYRQILGQKVEFLVSFYNNEISEKSEIFDDQFSVERPDGSNFTLKIRSTKLEDSAMYFCASDEGRSTEAFFGQGTRLTVV.

A note on this clone: One end of the junction fails to match germline, which may point to a read error. This specimen includes other DNA sequences encoding the same CDR3. The genes are TRBV11-2 and TRBJ1-6, with TRBD1 as a possible D gene (6 bases). The germline V gene has CDR1 SGHAT and CDR2 FQNNGV. CDR3 length equals 15 residues. CDR3 coding DNA: TGTGCCAGCAGCCGCATACAGGGAGATAATTCCCCCCTCCACTTT. It codes for CASSRIQGDNSPLHF.